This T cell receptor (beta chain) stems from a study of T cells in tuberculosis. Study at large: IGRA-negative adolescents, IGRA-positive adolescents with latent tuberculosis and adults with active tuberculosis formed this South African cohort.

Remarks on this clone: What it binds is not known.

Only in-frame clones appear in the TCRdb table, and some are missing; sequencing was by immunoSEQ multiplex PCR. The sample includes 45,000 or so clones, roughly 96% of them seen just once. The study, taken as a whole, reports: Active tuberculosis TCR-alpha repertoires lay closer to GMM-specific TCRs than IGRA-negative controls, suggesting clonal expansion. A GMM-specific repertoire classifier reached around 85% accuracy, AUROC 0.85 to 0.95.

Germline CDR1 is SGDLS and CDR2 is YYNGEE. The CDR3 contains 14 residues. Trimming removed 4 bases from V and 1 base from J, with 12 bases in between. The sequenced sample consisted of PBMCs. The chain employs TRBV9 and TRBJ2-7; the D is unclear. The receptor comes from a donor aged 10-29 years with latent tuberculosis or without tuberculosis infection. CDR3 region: CASSPRGQSYEQYF. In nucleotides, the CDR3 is TGTGCCAGCAGCCCCCGAGGTCAGTCCTACGAGCAGTACTTC.